This T cell receptor (beta chain) was retrieved from a study of blood T cells in healthy people across ages. The CDR3 loop spans 15 amino acids. CDR1 is SGHDN, CDR2 FVKESK, per germline. The V and J ends lost 0 bases and 2 bases respectively, with 11 bases between them. Together with a sample-barcoded 5' primer, a J-beta primer mix was included in a second PCR lasting roughly 6 to 12 cycles. Each cDNA molecule was tagged by a template-switch adaptor with 12 random nucleotides. The yield of each sample was at least 2.5 million CDR3-containing paired-end reads. MiXCR was run by TCRdb on the 5' RACE reads, yielding one entry per CDR3 protein. Of 1.5 million to 1.8 million distinct CDR3 sequences in the sample, approximately 43% were seen once.

Sample: blood. This TCR came from a woman under 30 in good health. The chain is built from TRBV14 and TRBJ2-7, with D tentatively TRBD1 (5 bases). CDR3 protein: CASSQESGHPYEQYF. In DNA, the CDR3 is TGTGCCAGCAGCCAAGAATCCGGACACCCCTACGAGCAGTACTTC.